This is a list of T cell receptor beta chains from one sample in a study of CD8 T cells in ankylosing spondylitis. TCRdb processed the 5' RACE reads anew with MiXCR; each CDR3 protein has one entry. The sample has around 390,000 distinct CDR3 sequences, around 22% seen once. Sequenced input: blood, either unsorted or a sorted T cell fraction (not recorded which). These receptors were taken from a male donor with ankylosing spondylitis. Each CDR3 is given with its conserved first and last residue. D genes are given only for firm matches. Clone size appears in some rows only: once, few, many, or a class for an expanded clone.

cdr3_nt cdr3_aa d_call j_call v_call clone_size
TGTGCCACCAGCAGATCGGGAACTAGCGGGGTGGCGACCCAGTACTTC CATSRSGTSGVATQYF TRBD2 TRBJ2-5 TRBV15 few
TGTGCCAGCAAACGATCTGGCGGGACAGGGAGCAATCAGCCCCAGCATTTT CASKRSGGTGSNQPQHF TRBD1 TRBJ1-5 TRBV6-1 NA
TGCGCCAGCAGCCTGGGACAGGCTAATGAAAAACTGTTTTTT CASSLGQANEKLFF TRBD1 TRBJ1-4 TRBV5-1 NA
TGTGCCAGCAGCAGTCCCGGGAGCTACGAGCAGTACTTC CASSSPGSYEQYF NA TRBJ2-7 TRBV7-2 NA
TGTGCCATCGGGGGGACTCTCCTAGGCAATGAGCAGTTCTTC CAIGGTLLGNEQFF NA TRBJ2-1 TRBV10-3 few
TGTGCCAGCAGCCAAGAGTCAGGGCGGGTTCAGCCCCAGCATTTT CASSQESGRVQPQHF NA TRBJ1-5 TRBV7-2 few
TGTGCCAGCAGAAGCGGGACAGGTGCCTACAATGAGCAGTTCTTC CASRSGTGAYNEQFF NA TRBJ2-1 TRBV7-2 NA
TGTGCCAGCAGCCCAAGGACTAGCGGGACTAACAATGAGCAGTTCTTC CASSPRTSGTNNEQFF TRBD2 TRBJ2-1 TRBV7-2 NA
TGTGCCAGCAGTTTGGCCTGGGGGGTAGCGGGGGGCAATGAGCAGTTCTTC CASSLAWGVAGGNEQFF TRBD2 TRBJ2-1 TRBV12-3/TRBV12-4 few
TGCAGCGTTATACCACCTGGGGCGGGAGAAGGGAGAAAGACCCAGTACTTC CSVIPPGAGEGRKTQYF TRBD2 TRBJ2-5 TRBV29-1 NA
TGTGCCACCAGCAGAGGAAACCCCCGCCTCGCTCCTGGCTACACCTTC CATSRGNPRLAPGYTF NA TRBJ1-2 TRBV15 NA
TGTGCCAGCAGGCCCGGGACAGGCAACACCGGGGAGCTGTTTTTT CASRPGTGNTGELFF TRBD1 TRBJ2-2 TRBV2 NA
TGTGCCAGCAGCCAAGAAGGGTCTACGGGGGCGGTCCATGGCTACACCTTC CASSQEGSTGAVHGYTF NA TRBJ1-2 TRBV4-2 NA
TGCGCCAGCAGCTTGCGTCTAGCGGGAGTAGGCTCCTACAATGAGCAGTTCTTC CASSLRLAGVGSYNEQFF TRBD2 TRBJ2-1 TRBV5-1 few
TGTGCCAGCAGCCAGAGTTTCGGGGCAGCGGGCGAAAAACTGTTTTTT CASSQSFGAAGEKLFF NA TRBJ1-4 TRBV7-2 once
TGTGCCAGCAGTTCTTATAGCGGGAGAAAACGGTACGTCAAAAACATTCAGTACTTC CASSSYSGRKRYVKNIQYF TRBD2 TRBJ2-4 TRBV28 NA
TGTGCCAGCAGTCCCATCGGGACAGGGGACAATATGAAGCAGTACTTC CASSPIGTGDNMKQYF TRBD1 TRBJ2-7 TRBV28 few
TGCAGCGTAGGGACTCTGAACACTGAAGCTTTCTTT CSVGTLNTEAFF NA TRBJ1-1 TRBV29-1 NA
TGTGCCAGCAGGCGGACCAGGGGGCTTGGCACTGAAGCTTTCTTT CASRRTRGLGTEAFF TRBD1 TRBJ1-1 TRBV12-3/TRBV12-4 few
TGCGCCAGCAGCTCGACTAGCGGGAGTGCCGGGGAGCTGTTTTTT CASSSTSGSAGELFF TRBD2 TRBJ2-2 TRBV5-1 few
TGCAGCGCCCGGCAGGGATCCCATACGCAGTATTTT CSARQGSHTQYF NA TRBJ2-3 TRBV29-1 few
TGTGCCACCAGTGACCGCCGCAAGTACACAGATACGCAGTATTTT CATSDRRKYTDTQYF NA TRBJ2-3 TRBV24-1 NA
TGTGCCAGCAGTTTAGTGGCCCTATCATTGGGGACATATGGCTACACCTTC CASSLVALSLGTYGYTF NA TRBJ1-2 TRBV28 once
TGCAGCGTAGGGCAGGGCAACGCTGGGGCCAACGTCCTGACTTTC CSVGQGNAGANVLTF NA TRBJ2-6 TRBV29-1 NA
TGTGCCAGCAGCTTATACGGCGGAAGATATAGCACAGATACGCAGTATTTT CASSLYGGRYSTDTQYF NA TRBJ2-3 TRBV7-2 few
TGTGCCAGCAGTCTAGGGTATCTCGGGGAGCTGTTTTTT CASSLGYLGELFF NA TRBJ2-2 TRBV6-1 NA
TGCGCCAGCAGCCAAGATTACAGGGGGACAGATACGCAGTATTTT CASSQDYRGTDTQYF TRBD1 TRBJ2-3 TRBV4-3 few
TGCGCCAGCAGCTTGTATTCCGGGACAGGGGCCCCCAATGAGCAGTTCTTC CASSLYSGTGAPNEQFF TRBD1 TRBJ2-1 TRBV5-1 many
TGTGCCAGCAGTCCAGGGGCTGTGAGAACTGAAGCTTTCTTT CASSPGAVRTEAFF NA TRBJ1-1 TRBV4-2 NA
TGCAGTGCACCCGGTTGGGGGGCCAACGTCCTGACTTTC CSAPGWGANVLTF NA TRBJ2-6 TRBV20-1 few
TGTGCCAGCAGTCGGACAGCGTACCAAGAGACCCAGTACTTC CASSRTAYQETQYF NA TRBJ2-5 TRBV6-1 few
TGTGCCAGCAGCGTAGGGGCGGGGATCAACACCGGGGAGCTGTTTTTT CASSVGAGINTGELFF NA TRBJ2-2 TRBV9 NA
TGTGCCAGCAGCTTTCAGGGGGGCAGAGAGACCCAGTACTTC CASSFQGGRETQYF NA TRBJ2-5 TRBV7-2 many
TGTGCCATCAGTGAGTTGTCTCCGGGGACCGGCGGAAATGAGCAGTTCTTC CAISELSPGTGGNEQFF NA TRBJ2-1 TRBV10-3 NA
TGCGCCAGCAGCTTGGGCGGGGGGGATCAGCCCCAGCATTTT CASSLGGGDQPQHF NA TRBJ1-5 TRBV5-1 NA
TGTGCCACCAGCAGAGATTCTAGCGGCAGCACAGATACGCAGTATTTT CATSRDSSGSTDTQYF TRBD2 TRBJ2-3 TRBV15 NA
TGTGCCAGCTCACCCTCGACAGGGGGCTCGGGGGCCAACGTCCTGACTTTC CASSPSTGGSGANVLTF TRBD1 TRBJ2-6 TRBV18 few
TGTGCCAGCAGTGTCCAGGTCGGGCAGGGATGGACTAGCGGGAGGGCTGGGGCCAACGTCCTGACTTTC CASSVQVGQGWTSGRAGANVLTF TRBD2 TRBJ2-6 TRBV2 NA
TGTGCCAGCAGCCCGGGACCATGGGTAGAGCCCCAGCATTTT CASSPGPWVEPQHF NA TRBJ1-5 TRBV27 few
TGTGCCAGCCCCGACAGGTTAAACACTGAAGCTTTCTTT CASPDRLNTEAFF NA TRBJ1-1 TRBV28 NA